The present T cell receptor (beta chain) was sequenced within a study of cytomegalovirus exposure and HLA in healthy donors. Notes on the study in general: The study put some 150 TCR beta chains on its list as cytomegalovirus-associated. Data from an earlier analysis indicated that most TCR beta V segments were productive either about 87% or about 30% of the time.

As regards this clone: Its antigen remains unknown.

PCR used 60 Vbeta primers and 13 Jbeta primers. The protocol was immunoSEQ multiplex PCR, while the TCRdb copy is restricted to in-frame clones and leaves out a portion. The sample contains 200,000 to 250,000 clones, 70% to 90% of which appear only once. Sequenced input: PBMCs. The receptor's source is a human donor in good health.

In nucleotides, the CDR3 is TGTGCCAGCAGCCAAGTGGGACAGGGTCGACGGTTCGGCTACACCTTC. Amino acids: CASSQVGQGRRFGYTF. The chain joins TRBV14 to TRBJ1-2, with 9 bases identical to TRBD1. From germline, CDR1 is SGHDN and CDR2 FVKESK. The CDR3 has 16 residues. The J segment lost 8 bases and the V segment lost 1 base, leaving 11 bases of the junction unmatched.